This T cell receptor (beta chain) was captured by sequencing in a study of Graves' ophthalmopathy and Graves' hyperthyroidism. Whole-study results and caveats: For separating ophthalmopathy from stable hyperthyroidism, a 13-signature model gave 87.88% sensitivity and 81.08% specificity.

This clonotype was recorded at least ten times. The target antigen is unknown. Compared with germline, one end of the junction differs, possibly owing to a read error. Amplification targeted the TCR beta CDR3 regions, with RNA transcripts as the source material. Second-round multiplex PCR came after first-round RT-PCR with HTBI primers. From the multiplex PCR reads, TCRdb called clonotypes with MiXCR, one entry per CDR3 protein. The table records 350,000 to 450,000 distinct CDR3 sequences, 18% of them present only once. Out of about 11 ml of fresh peripheral blood, PBMCs were obtained. The sequenced sample was peripheral blood. This receptor was identified in a woman between 18 and 29 years old with Graves' ophthalmopathy.

The CDR3 nucleotides are TGTGCCAGCGGTGAACGGACAGGAGAAGAGACCCAGTACTTC. Translation gives CASGERTGEETQYF. The genes are TRBV2 and TRBJ2-5; 7 positions match TRBD1. This CDR3 has 14 amino acids. Germline V gives CDR1 SNHLY, CDR2 FYNNEI.